The 12 T cell receptor beta chains given below trace back to one sample, sequenced in a study of cytomegalovirus exposure and HLA in healthy donors. PCR primers comprised 60 Vbeta and 13 Jbeta primers. Data came from immunoSEQ multiplex PCR; TCRdb stores just in-frame clones and leaves some out. Of more than 130,000 clones listed, around 80% are singletons. Sequences were obtained from PBMCs. The receptor set was obtained from a man aged 25 to 40 in good health and CMV-seronegative.

The chain carries TRBV28 and TRBJ1-3; TRBD1 matches 8 bases. There are 15 residues in the CDR3. V was pared by 5 bases and J by 0 bases, with 3 bases of the junction left unmatched. The germline CDR1 and CDR2 sequences are MDHEN and SYDVKM. The CDR3 DNA reads as TGTGCCAGCAGTAACAGGGGGAGCTCTGGAAACACCATATATTTT. It translates to CASSNRGSSGNTIYF.

Comment on this clone: A read error may produce the germline difference seen at one junction end. J is TRBJ1-2 and V is TRBV5-8, with D unresolved. Per germline, CDR1 SGHTS and CDR2 YDEGEE. This CDR3 has 11 residues. CDR3 protein: CAGSLVGGYTF. The CDR3, as DNA: TGTGCCGGCAGCTTGGTTGGCGGCTACACCTTC.

The rearrangement uses TRBV18 and TRBJ1-4; D not certain. This CDR3 is built from 13 residues. Germline CDR1 and CDR2: KGHSH and LQKENI. V lost 2 bases and J 2 bases, leaving 3 bases between the germline ends. CDR3 nucleotide sequence: TGTGCCAGCTCACCAGGCACTAATGAAAAACTGTTTTTT. Residues: CASSPGTNEKLFF. Together with reference TRBV18 and TRBJ1-4, the CDR3 gives the full variable domain: NAGVMQNPRHLVRRRGQEARLRCSPMKGHSHVYWYRQLPEEGLKFMVYLQKENIIDESGMPKERFSAEFPKEGPSILRIQQVVRGDSAAYFCASSPGTNEKLFFGSGTQLSVL.

The rearrangement uses TRBV11-2 and TRBJ2-7, with 9 bases aligning to TRBD1. V lost 5 bases, J lost 3 bases, and 11 bases stayed unmatched. Per germline, CDR1 SGHAT and CDR2 FQNNGV. The CDR3 runs 16 residues. The CDR3 here is CASSPPPGTGFYEQYF. The DNA for the CDR3 is TGTGCCAGCAGCCCCCCGCCGGGGACAGGGTTCTACGAGCAGTACTTC. Full variable domain (outside the CDR3, taken from reference TRBV11-2 and TRBJ2-7): EAGVAQSPRYKIIEKRQSVAFWCNPISGHATLYWYQQILGQGPKLLIQFQNNGVVDDSQLPKDRFSAERLKGVDSTLKIQPAKLEDSAVYLCASSPPPGTGFYEQYFGPGTRLTVT.

The chain employs TRBV5-8 and TRBJ2-3; 7 nucleotides match TRBD1. Per germline, CDR1 SGHTS and CDR2 YDEGEE. After removal of 4 bases from V and 5 bases from J, the junction contained 7 bases not matched to a gene. The CDR3 is 14 amino acids. CDR3 nucleotide sequence: TGTGCCAGCAGCCCGCGGACAGGAGGAGATACGCAGTATTTT. It translates to CASSPRTGGDTQYF.

The rearrangement uses TRBV10-3 and TRBJ2-7; 9 bases agree with TRBD2. This CDR3 has 15 amino acids. J gave up 3 bases and V 2 bases, and 5 bases lay outside the gene matches. Germline V gene lookup returns CDR1 ENHRY and CDR2 SYGVKD. The CDR3 region is CAISEASGEYYEQYF. CDR3 nucleotide sequence: TGTGCCATCAGTGAGGCTAGCGGGGAGTACTACGAGCAGTACTTC.

A remark on this clone: Relative to the germline gene, one junction end is altered; a read error may explain this. This chain joins TRBV27 and TRBJ2-7; D gene unclear. The CDR3 has 14 residues. The V gene's germline CDR1 is MNHEY and CDR2 SMNVEV (reference sequence). The CDR3 loop reads CASSLSLVGYEQYF. CDR3 nucleotides: TGTGCCAGCAGCTTATCCCTAGTTGGGTACGAGCAGTACTTC.

A few counts support this clone. The V call is TRBV30, the J call TRBJ2-5; 7 bases are a match to TRBD1. The CDR3 has 16 amino acids. The junction had 14 bases not matched to a gene; V was cut back by 0 bases and J by 7 bases. The V gene's germline CDR1 is GTSNPN and CDR2 SVGIG (reference sequence). CDR3 protein: CAWSVGLTGAKGTQYF. The CDR3 DNA reads as TGTGCCTGGAGTGTAGGTTTAACAGGGGCCAAAGGGACCCAGTACTTC.

V and J are TRBV9 and TRBJ2-6; 9 positions match TRBD1. CDR1 and CDR2 from the germline V gene are SGDLS and YYNGEE. Losses at the gene ends were 0 bases for V and 3 bases for J; bases not matched to a gene: 4. The CDR3 has 17 residues. The chain's CDR3 is CASSVEQGASGANVLTF. The CDR3 nucleotides read TGTGCCAGCAGCGTAGAACAGGGGGCGAGTGGGGCCAACGTCCTGACTTTC.

The chain recombines TRBV5-1 with TRBJ1-1; no firm D call. Germline values: CDR1 SGHRS, CDR2 YFSETQ. V was shortened by 7 bases and J by 3 bases, with 13 bases between the two germline ends. CDR3 size: 13 residues. This CDR3 is CASSGRSDTEAFF. The CDR3 DNA sequence: TGCGCCAGCTCGGGGAGGAGCGACACTGAAGCTTTCTTT.

The V gene is TRBV6-4, the J gene TRBJ2-2; 11 nucleotides match TRBD2. This CDR3 is 16 amino acids long. Germline V gene sequence: CDR1 MRHNA, CDR2 SNTAGT. V lost 4 bases and J lost 3; bases outside the gene matches: 4. The CDR3 nucleotides are TGTGCCAGCAGTGCAGGACTAGCGGGTCACACCGGGGAGCTGTTTTTT. This codes for CASSAGLAGHTGELFF.

The rearrangement uses TRBV6-5 and TRBJ2-7, with 8 bases aligning to TRBD2. The ends lost 5 bases at V and 0 bases at J; junction bases unmatched: 6. CDR1 MNHEY and CDR2 SVGAGI come from the germline V gene. The CDR3 has 15 amino acids. CDR3: CASSMGTSGSYEQYF. CDR3 sequence (DNA): TGTGCCAGCAGTATGGGAACTAGCGGCTCCTACGAGCAGTACTTC.